Shown below are 20 T cell receptor beta chains from a single sample sequenced in a study of blood T cell repertoires in COVID-19. The protocol was immunoSEQ multiplex PCR, while the TCRdb copy is restricted to in-frame clones and leaves out a portion. The table has about 250,000 clones, about 80% seen once. Sequenced sample: peripheral blood. These receptors came from a man aged 45-65 years with active or convalescent COVID-19.

The chain carries TRBV5-5 and TRBJ1-1; 7 bases are shared with TRBD1. The CDR3 totals 16 residues. Germline V gene sequence: CDR1 SGHKS, CDR2 YYEKEE (reference sequence). V lost 0 bases to trimming and J lost 2 bases; unmatched junction nucleotides: 7. CDR3 amino acids: CASSLDGRGYNTEAFF. CDR3 in DNA: TGTGCCAGCAGCTTGGACGGCAGGGGGTATAACACTGAAGCTTTCTTT.

The rearrangement links TRBV5-1 to TRBJ1-6; D is perhaps TRBD1 (5 bases). This CDR3 has 14 amino acids. V shed 0 bases and J shed 9 bases, with 10 bases lying between them. Germline CDR1 and CDR2: SGHRS and YFSETQ. The CDR3 DNA follows: TGCGCCAGCAGCTTGGTCGGGGGAGTTTCACCCCTCCACTTT. It encodes CASSLVGGVSPLHF. Using reference TRBV5-1 and TRBJ1-6 for the parts outside the CDR3, the full variable domain is KAGVTQTPRYLIKTRGQQVTLSCSPISGHRSVSWYQQTPGQGLQFLFEYFSETQRNKGNFPGRFSGRQFSNSRSEMNVSTLELGDSALYLCASSLVGGVSPLHFGNGTRLTVT.

The chain is built from TRBV28 and TRBJ2-1, with D maybe TRBD2 (6 bases). The germline gives CDR1 MDHEN, CDR2 SYDVKM. Trimming removed 1 base from V and 6 bases from J, with 13 bases in between. CDR3 size: 15 residues. The CDR3 loop reads CASSLFGGAFNEQFF. The CDR3, as DNA: TGTGCCAGCAGTTTATTCGGGGGAGCCTTCAATGAGCAGTTCTTC.

The chain combines TRBV5-1 with TRBJ1-1; no firm D call. The germline CDR1 and CDR2 sequences are SGHRS and YFSETQ. Trimming took off 4 bases at V and 2 bases at J, with 15 bases between the two ends. The CDR3 contains 15 residues. This CDR3 is CASSPGVLDNTEAFF. DNA for the CDR3: TGCGCCAGCAGCCCGGGTGTGCTGGATAACACTGAAGCTTTCTTT.

The chain uses TRBV19 and TRBJ1-2; 8 nucleotides line up with TRBD1. Germline loops: CDR1 LNHDA, CDR2 SQIVND (reference sequence). The length of the CDR3 is 14 residues. The trim removed 7 bases at V and 7 bases at J, leaving 11 bases unmatched. The chain's CDR3 is CASTLPGTGPGYTF. The CDR3 DNA sequence: TGTGCCAGTACCCTCCCTGGGACAGGTCCTGGCTACACCTTC.

The chain couples TRBV7-8 to TRBJ1-6; D is unclear. This CDR3 has 15 amino acids. Trimming took off 3 bases at V and 6 bases at J, with 12 bases between the two ends. The germline CDR1 and CDR2 sequences are SGHVS and FQNEAQ. CDR3 sequence (DNA): TGTGCCAGCAGCTTGAGGGTGGTGGCTAATTCACCCCTCCACTTT. Translation gives CASSLRVVANSPLHF.

The chain couples TRBV6-2 or TRBV6-3 to TRBJ2-1; D possibly corresponds to TRBD1 (5 bases). V was pared by 2 bases and J by 0 bases, with 8 bases between. This CDR3 region has 15 residues. Germline V CDR1 and CDR2: MNHEY, SVGEGT. CDR3 protein: CASSYTGASYNEQFF. CDR3 bases: TGTGCCAGCAGTTACACAGGCGCCTCCTACAATGAGCAGTTCTTC.

This sequence joins TRBV3-1 (or the pseudogene TRBV3-2) and TRBJ2-4, with D perhaps matching TRBD1 (6 bases). V gave up 0 bases and J gave up 0 bases, with 9 bases separating them. The germline V gene has CDR1 LGHDT and CDR2 YNNKEL (reference sequence). This CDR3 has 16 residues. The CDR3 DNA reads TGTGCCAGCAGCCAAGATAGGGGGTTAGCCAAAAACATTCAGTACTTC. Translating it yields CASSQDRGLAKNIQYF.

Turning to this clone: The same CDR3 also results from other DNA sequences found in this sample. As DNA, the CDR3 is TGTGCCAGCAGTTTAGGCGGATTTGAAGCTTTCTTT. Its protein is CASSLGGFEAFF. The rearrangement joins TRBV12-3 or TRBV12-4 to TRBJ1-1; D is uncertain. The CDR3 length is 12 residues. The ends were cut back, 1 base at V and 7 bases at J, with 7 bases in the middle.

The chain combines TRBV19 with TRBJ1-5; possible D gene TRBD1, 5 bases. Germline assignment: CDR1 LNHDA and CDR2 SQIVND (reference sequence). The CDR3 runs 14 residues. V was shortened by 5 bases and J by 4 bases, with 12 bases between the two germline ends. The CDR3 loop is CASSAQGSNQPQHF. CDR3 DNA sequence: TGTGCCAGTAGTGCTCAGGGTAGTAATCAGCCCCAGCATTTT.

This clone has a handful of counts. The same CDR3 is also encoded by other DNA sequences in this sample. Written as DNA, the CDR3 is TGTGCCAGTAGTCCGGACAGGGGGCTTGAGACCCAGTACTTC. Translation gives CASSPDRGLETQYF. The V and J genes are TRBV19 and TRBJ2-5; 11 bases match TRBD1. This CDR3 contains 14 residues. Germline CDR1 LNHDA, CDR2 SQIVND (reference sequence). The ends lost 5 bases at V and 5 bases at J; junction bases unmatched: 4.

This sequence joins TRBV10-3 and TRBJ1-2; no firm D call. The ends were cut back, 0 bases at V and 4 bases at J, with 12 bases in the middle. The germline V gene has CDR1 ENHRY and CDR2 SYGVKD. The CDR3 contains 15 residues. The CDR3 loop reads CAISESFEEIYGYTF. The CDR3 DNA reads TGTGCCATCAGTGAGTCGTTTGAGGAGATCTATGGCTACACCTTC.

The J gene is TRBJ1-1, the V gene TRBV2; D gene ambiguous. V gave up 6 bases and J gave up 5 bases, with 7 bases separating them. CDR1 and CDR2 from the germline V gene are SNHLY and FYNNEI. CDR3 length: 11 amino acids. The CDR3: CASRAETEAFF. The CDR3 DNA follows: TGTGCCAGCAGGGCGGAGACTGAAGCTTTCTTT.

The chain employs TRBV19 and TRBJ1-5; D unresolved. CDR1 is LNHDA and CDR2 is SQIVND in the germline V gene (reference sequence). The ends were cut back, 7 bases at V and 0 bases at J, with 13 bases in the middle. The CDR3 spans 15 residues. The CDR3 is CASNSGRHSNQPQHF. Written as DNA, the CDR3 is TGTGCCAGTAATTCCGGGAGACATAGCAATCAGCCCCAGCATTTT.

This sequence joins TRBV4-1 and TRBJ1-2; D gene uncertain. Trimming cost V 4 bases and J 0 bases, with 9 bases left between them. CDR3 size: 14 residues. Germline V gene data show CDR1 as MGHRA and CDR2 as YSYEKL. The CDR3 loop is CASSPSGSNYGYTF. The DNA of the CDR3 is TGCGCCAGCAGCCCTTCGGGATCTAACTATGGCTACACCTTC.

This clone was seen only a few times. The rearrangement links TRBV4-2 to TRBJ2-1; 11 bases are shared with TRBD2. CDR1 is LGHNA and CDR2 is YNFKEQ in the germline V gene. The V and J ends lost 1 base and 6 bases, in that order; junction bases with no gene match: 5. This CDR3 contains 16 residues. Written as DNA, the CDR3 is TGTGCCAGCAGCCAAGTGTTAGCGGGGGGGCTCAATGAGCAGTTCTTC. Translating it yields CASSQVLAGGLNEQFF.

This chain joins TRBV6-5 and TRBJ1-2; TRBD1 is a possible D gene (5 bases). V shed 6 bases and J shed 7 bases, with 15 bases lying between them. Germline values: CDR1 MNHEY, CDR2 SVGAGI. The length of the CDR3 is 13 residues. The CDR3 DNA reads TGTGCCAGCAGAGTATCGTTGGGGGGTGGCTACACCTTC. This codes for CASRVSLGGGYTF.

The chain joins TRBV6-1 to TRBJ1-5; the D gene is possibly TRBD1 (6 bases). The CDR3 covers 15 residues. Germline V gene sequence: CDR1 MNHNS, CDR2 SASEGT. V lost 1 base and J lost 5, with 12 bases in between. DNA for the CDR3: TGTGCCAGCAGTGAAGTACAGGGTTCATATCAGCCCCAGCATTTT. Its translation is CASSEVQGSYQPQHF.

The chain links TRBV28 to TRBJ2-2; maybe TRBD1 (5 bases). Trimming stripped 7 bases from V and 4 bases from J, with 19 bases between. CDR3 length equals 16 residues. The germline V gene has CDR1 MDHEN and CDR2 SYDVKM. The CDR3 sequence is CASNDNSRVGTGELFF. The CDR3 DNA follows: TGTGCCAGCAACGATAACAGCAGGGTAGGCACCGGGGAGCTGTTTTTT.

The rearrangement links TRBV10-3 to TRBJ1-1; 7 positions match TRBD1. The ends lost 7 bases at V and 0 bases at J; junction bases unmatched: 5. The CDR3 contains 14 residues. Germline lookup yields CDR1 ENHRY and CDR2 SYGVKD. In DNA form, the CDR3 reads TGTGCCATCACCTCGACAGGGTTGAACACTGAAGCTTTCTTT. This gives the protein CAITSTGLNTEAFF.